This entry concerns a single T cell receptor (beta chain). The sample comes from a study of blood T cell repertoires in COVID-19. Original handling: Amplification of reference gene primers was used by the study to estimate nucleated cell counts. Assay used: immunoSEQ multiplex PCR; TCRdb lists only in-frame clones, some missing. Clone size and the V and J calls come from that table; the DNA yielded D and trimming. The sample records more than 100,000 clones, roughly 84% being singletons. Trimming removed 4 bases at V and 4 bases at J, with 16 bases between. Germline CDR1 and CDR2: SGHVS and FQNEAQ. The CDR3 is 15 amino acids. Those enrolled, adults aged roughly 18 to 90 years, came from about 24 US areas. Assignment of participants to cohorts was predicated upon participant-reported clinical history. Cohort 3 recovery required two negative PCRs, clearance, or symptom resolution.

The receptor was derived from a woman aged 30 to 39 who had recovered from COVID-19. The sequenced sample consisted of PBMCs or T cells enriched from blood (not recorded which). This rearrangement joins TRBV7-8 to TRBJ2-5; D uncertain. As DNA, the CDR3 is TGTGCCAGCAGCTCCGCCAGCGTAAGGTCAGAGACCCAGTACTTC. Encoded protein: CASSSASVRSETQYF.